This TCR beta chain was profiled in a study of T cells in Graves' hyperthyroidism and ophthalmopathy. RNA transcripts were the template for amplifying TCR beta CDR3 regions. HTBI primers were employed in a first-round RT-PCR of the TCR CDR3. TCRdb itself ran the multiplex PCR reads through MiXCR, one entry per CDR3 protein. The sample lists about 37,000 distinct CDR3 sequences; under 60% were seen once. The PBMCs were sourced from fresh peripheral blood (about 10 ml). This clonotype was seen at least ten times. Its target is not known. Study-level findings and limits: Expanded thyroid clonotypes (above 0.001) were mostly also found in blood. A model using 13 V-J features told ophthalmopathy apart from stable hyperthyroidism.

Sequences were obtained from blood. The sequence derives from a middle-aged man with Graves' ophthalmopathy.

The CDR3 DNA reads TGTGCCAGCAGACAATCCCGGGACAGGGGGCTTCTGGGCTACACCTTC. Its translation: CASRQSRDRGLLGYTF. The rearrangement joins TRBV6-5 to TRBJ1-2, with 12 nucleotides matching TRBD1. The trim removed 6 bases at V and 8 bases at J, leaving 13 bases unmatched. The CDR3 sequence is 16 residues long. Germline assignment: CDR1 MNHEY and CDR2 SVGAGI.